This TCR beta chain was identified during a study of cytomegalovirus exposure and HLA in healthy donors. The study, taken as a whole, reports: Previous analysis showed most TCR beta V segments were productive about 87% or about 30% of the time. HLA allele associations emerged for about 18,000 TCR beta sequences in a later analysis, at 0.05 false discovery rate.

Concerning this clone: Its cognate antigen is unknown.

Though probably carrying unrecorded immune exposures, donors were nominally healthy at sampling. Germline V lookup: CDR1 SGHRS, CDR2 YFSETQ. V lost 4 bases and J lost 0, with 14 bases in between. The CDR3 length is 17 residues. It was with 60 Vbeta and 13 Jbeta primers that the PCR ran. Libraries were prepared by immunoSEQ multiplex PCR; TCRdb keeps only in-frame clonotypes and omits some of them. This sample has approximately 93,000 clones, with roughly 79% found just once. Sequenced: PBMCs. This TCR came from a woman in her forties in good health and CMV-seronegative. This chain links TRBV5-1 with TRBJ2-6, with D perhaps matching TRBD1 (6 bases). CDR3 sequence: CASSRAQGPSGANVLTF. In DNA form, the CDR3 reads TGCGCCAGCAGCAGGGCTCAGGGGCCCTCTGGGGCCAACGTCCTGACTTTC.